This TCR beta chain was documented in a study of T-cell memory formation after mild COVID-19. The CDR3 runs 20 residues. TCRdb re-called the 5' RACE reads through MiXCR, storing one row per CDR3 protein. Among about 200,000 distinct CDR3 sequences, over 9.5% were seen once, and the ten largest hold 3.5%. The origin of this receptor is a man between 18 and 35 years old who had mild COVID-19 (a few samples of this study predate the infection). Cell type and time point are not known. Sequenced: PBMCs or a T cell subset sorted from them (not recorded which). The J gene is TRBJ2-5, the V gene TRBV23-1; 10 bases agree with TRBD2. The J call may be wrong; the DNA end is better matched by TRBJ2-7. TRBV23-1 is assigned to the ORF class and has an uncertain function. CDR3 protein: CASSQSIPSGGSNWGYEQYF. CDR3 sequence (DNA): TGCGCCAGCAGTCAATCGATTCCTAGCGGGGGCTCTAATTGGGGCTACGAGCAGTACTTC.